One sample yielded the 15 T cell receptor beta chains listed below, sequenced in a study of T cell responses to AZD1222 COVID-19 vaccine listed by TCRdb under 2021. The time point label corresponds to: baseline before first vaccination. Library construction relied on the immunoSEQ multiplex PCR assay. What TCRdb holds here is the immuneACCESS table cut down to in-frame rearrangements. Part of the clones is not present; checked against another copy, under half of the missing clones reflect an unresolved V gene, and the others are unexplained. Counted in this sample were 95,000 to 150,000 clones; roughly nine tenths of them appeared once. About 3% of the sample comes from the top ten. The sample consisted of peripheral blood, taken on day 0 of AZD1222 vaccination. The receptor set was obtained from an adult in good health.

The V and J genes are TRBV28 and TRBJ2-5; either TRBD1 or TRBD2 may supply D (7 bases each). The V and J ends lost 5 bases and 4 bases respectively, with 17 bases between them. CDR3 length: 15 residues. Germline CDR1 is MDHEN and CDR2 is SYDVKM. CDR3 in DNA: TGTGCCAGCAGTCCGATCCAGGGGGGGGCAGAGACCCAGTACTTC. This sequence encodes CASSPIQGGAETQYF. The full variable domain, with the rest looked up from reference TRBV28 and TRBJ2-5, is DVKVTQSSRYLVKRTGEKVFLECVQDMDHENMFWYRQDPGLGLRLIYFSYDVKMKEKGDIPEGYSVSREKKERFSLILESASTNQTSMYLCASSPIQGGAETQYFGPGTRLLVL.

The V call is TRBV5-1, the J call TRBJ2-1; D might be TRBD2 (6 bases). Between the trimmed V and J ends, which lost 4 bases and 4 bases, there was a span of 12 bases. Per the germline V gene, CDR1 is SGHRS and CDR2 is YFSETQ. The CDR3 runs to 14 residues. Here the CDR3 reads CASSRGGDYNEQFF. The CDR3 nucleotides are TGCGCCAGCAGCCGCGGCGGGGATTACAATGAGCAGTTCTTC.

The chain recombines TRBV5-1 with TRBJ2-7, with D possibly called TRBD1 or TRBD2 (5 bases each). The CDR3 runs to 12 residues. Per the germline V gene, CDR1 is SGHRS and CDR2 is YFSETQ. V lost 4 bases to trimming and J lost 2 bases, with 7 bases between them. The CDR3 DNA sequence: TGCGCCAGCAGCGGGGGAGCCTACGAGCAGTACTTC. Translating gives CASSGGAYEQYF.

The rearrangement links TRBV6-5 to TRBJ2-2; 9 bases fit TRBD2. V trimming: 5 bases; J trimming: 2 bases; junction bases outside the gene matches: 3. The CDR3 covers 15 residues. The germline V gene has CDR1 MNHEY and CDR2 SVGAGI. The CDR3 bases are TGTGCCAGCAGTAGCCTAGCGGGAAACACCGGGGAGCTGTTTTTT. Translating it yields CASSSLAGNTGELFF.

The V gene is TRBV19, the J gene TRBJ2-3; 7 nucleotides align to TRBD2. Per germline, CDR1 LNHDA and CDR2 SQIVND (reference sequence). With 5 bases clipped from V and 2 bases from J, the junction kept 7 bases outside the gene matches. The CDR3 sequence is 15 residues long. This CDR3 reads CASSRRREFTDTQYF. The CDR3 DNA reads as TGTGCCAGTAGTCGCCGGCGGGAGTTCACAGATACGCAGTATTTT.

This chain joins TRBV13 and TRBJ1-2, with D unresolved. Germline V lookup: CDR1 PRHDT, CDR2 FYEKMQ (reference sequence). Trimming removed 3 bases at V and 8 bases at J, with 16 bases between. The CDR3 consists of 14 residues. The CDR3 sequence is CASSLGPGIQGYTF. CDR3 nucleotide sequence: TGTGCCAGCAGCTTGGGTCCGGGGATACAAGGCTACACCTTC.

The J gene is TRBJ1-1, the V gene TRBV5-4, with D possibly TRBD1 on 5 matching bases. This CDR3 is 13 amino acids long. CDR1 is SGHNT, CDR2 YYREEE, per germline (reference sequence). V lost 4 bases and J 1 base, leaving 8 bases between the germline ends. This CDR3 reads CASSPGTNTEAFF. CDR3 sequence (DNA): TGTGCCAGCAGCCCAGGGACGAACACTGAAGCTTTCTTT.

The rearrangement uses TRBV7-6 and TRBJ2-7, with 12 bases that match TRBD1. V shed 5 bases and J 7 bases; nucleotides not matched to a gene: 12. The CDR3 has 16 amino acids. Germline CDR1 SGHVS, CDR2 FNYEAQ. The CDR3 DNA sequence: TGTGCCAGCAGCCCCCAACCGGGACAGGGGGCTTATGAGCAGTACTTC. This codes for CASSPQPGQGAYEQYF.

V is TRBV30 and J is TRBJ2-2, with D uncertain. CDR3 length: 14 amino acids. V gave up 4 bases and J gave up 4 bases, with 13 bases separating them. Germline V gene lookup returns CDR1 GTSNPN and CDR2 SVGIG (reference sequence). CDR3 protein: CAWTQVLTTGELFF. In DNA form, the CDR3 reads TGTGCCTGGACCCAGGTGCTGACCACCGGGGAGCTGTTTTTT.

The chain recombines TRBV6-5 with TRBJ1-1, with no clear D. Trimming took off 7 bases at V and 1 base at J, with 13 bases between the two ends. The CDR3 sequence is 14 residues long. Germline CDR1 and CDR2: MNHEY and SVGAGI. This CDR3 reads CASTGGARNTEAFF. CDR3 in DNA: TGTGCCAGCACGGGTGGAGCCCGGAACACTGAAGCTTTCTTT.

The J gene is TRBJ2-7, the V gene TRBV19; D is possibly TRBD2 (6 bases). The germline CDR1 and CDR2 sequences are LNHDA and SQIVND (reference sequence). Deletions cut 6 bases from V and 5 bases from J, with 17 bases between. The CDR3 totals 14 residues. The CDR3 DNA follows: TGTGCCAGTAGATCTCCGGAGGGTAGGCACGAGCAGTACTTC. Translated, it gives CASRSPEGRHEQYF.

CDR3 nucleotides: TGTGCCAGCAGTCCCCAGGGAGGGCTTGGCTACACCTTC. Translated, it gives CASSPQGGLGYTF. The rearrangement links TRBV12-3 or TRBV12-4 to TRBJ1-2, with a possible D match to TRBD1 (5 bases). Trimming shortened V by 5 bases and J by 7 bases, and 14 bases separated the two germline ends. CDR3 length equals 13 residues.

The chain joins TRBV7-9 to TRBJ1-5; D is possibly TRBD1 (5 bases). V lost 0 bases and J 2 bases, leaving 8 bases between the germline ends. The germline V gene has CDR1 SEHNR and CDR2 FQNEAQ (reference sequence). This CDR3 has 15 amino acids. The CDR3 reads CASSLAGVGNQPQHF. The CDR3 DNA reads TGTGCCAGCAGCTTAGCAGGGGTCGGCAATCAGCCCCAGCATTTT. The whole variable domain, remainder taken from reference TRBV7-9 and TRBJ1-5, is DTGVSQNPRHKITKRGQNVTFRCDPISEHNRLYWYRQTLGQGPEFLTYFQNEAQLEKSRLLSDRFSAERPKGSFSTLEIQRTEQGDSAMYLCASSLAGVGNQPQHFGDGTRLSIL.

The chain carries TRBV2 and TRBJ2-1; TRBD2 matches at 8 bases. Germline CDR1 reads SNHLY; CDR2 reads FYNNEI. The CDR3 runs 14 residues. Unmatched junction bases numbered 11, after V lost 8 bases and J lost 8 bases. The CDR3 reads CASRPSAGGYEQFF. The CDR3, as DNA: TGTGCCAGCCGTCCCTCGGCGGGGGGATATGAGCAGTTCTTC.

V and J are TRBV6-5 and TRBJ1-2; D gene unclear. Germline V gene lookup returns CDR1 MNHEY and CDR2 SVGAGI. Deletions cut 0 bases from V and 10 bases from J, with 6 bases between. The CDR3 has 11 amino acids. CDR3 sequence: CASSYSGAYTF. The CDR3 DNA sequence: TGTGCCAGCAGTTACTCAGGAGCCTACACCTTC.